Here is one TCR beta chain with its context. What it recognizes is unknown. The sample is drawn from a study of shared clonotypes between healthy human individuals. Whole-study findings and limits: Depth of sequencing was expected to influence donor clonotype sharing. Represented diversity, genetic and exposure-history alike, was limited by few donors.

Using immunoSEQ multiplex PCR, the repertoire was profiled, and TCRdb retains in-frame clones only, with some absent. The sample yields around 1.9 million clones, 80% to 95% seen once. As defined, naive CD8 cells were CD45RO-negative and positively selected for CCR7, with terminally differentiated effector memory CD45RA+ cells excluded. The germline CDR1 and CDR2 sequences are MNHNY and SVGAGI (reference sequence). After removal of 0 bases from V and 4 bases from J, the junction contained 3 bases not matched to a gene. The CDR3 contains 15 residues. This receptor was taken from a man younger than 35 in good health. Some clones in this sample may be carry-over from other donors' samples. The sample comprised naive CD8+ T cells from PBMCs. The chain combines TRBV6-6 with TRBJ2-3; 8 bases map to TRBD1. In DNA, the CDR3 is TGTGCCAGCAGTTACTCGGGACAGGTGGCAGATACGCAGTATTTT. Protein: CASSYSGQVADTQYF.